The present T cell receptor (beta chain) was sequenced within a study of radiotherapy plus CTLA-4 blockade in lung cancer. The CDR3 has 18 amino acids. Trimming stripped 3 bases from V and 0 bases from J, with 15 bases between. Germline V gene sequence: CDR1 LGHNT, CDR2 FRNRAP. TCRdb's table, derived via immunoSEQ multiplex PCR, lists solely in-frame clones and lacks some. The sample has 60,000 to 70,000 clones, roughly 78% seen once. This clonotype was obtained from a human donor with non-small cell lung cancer who had a complete response to radiotherapy plus ipilimumab. The chain carries TRBV12-5 and TRBJ2-6, with a tentative D call TRBD1 (6 bases). Specimen: peripheral blood, collected from a patient treated with radiotherapy plus ipilimumab. The CDR3 nucleotides read TGTGCTAGTGGTTTCACAGGACAGCCTTTCTCTGGGGCCAACGTCCTGACTTTC. Amino acid sequence: CASGFTGQPFSGANVLTF.